This T cell receptor beta chain was found in a study of shared clonotypes between healthy human individuals. Whole-study findings and limits: The donor pool, a small one, limited the genetic and exposure-history diversity represented.

Libraries were prepared by immunoSEQ multiplex PCR; TCRdb keeps only in-frame clonotypes and omits some of them. The sample lists roughly 2.6 million clones, more than 90% occurring once. As regards this clone: Its matching antigen is unknown. The same CDR3 also results from other DNA sequences found in this sample.

The CDR3 consists of 15 residues. CDR1 and CDR2 from the germline V gene are SGHTA and FQGTGA. The junction had 4 bases not matched to a gene; V was cut back by 2 bases and J by 3 bases. Sample: naive CD4+ T cells sorted from blood. The subset: CD45RA+ positively selected. This TCR came from a young man in good health. The J gene is TRBJ2-5, the V gene TRBV7-3, with TRBD2 matching over 9 bases. The CDR3 DNA follows: TGTGCCAGCAGCTTAGGGCTAGCGGGGAAAGAGACCCAGTACTTC. Amino acids: CASSLGLAGKETQYF.